A selection of T cell receptor beta chains follows, all from one sample in a study of CD8+CD57+ T cells in acquired aplastic anemia. Using its own MiXCR run on the reads, TCRdb lists one record per CDR3 protein. Counted here are around 150,000 distinct CDR3 sequences, 60% to 80% occurring once; the ten biggest clones make up 35% to 60%. The sample consisted of sorted CD4+, CD8+, or CD8+CD57+ T cells (not recorded which) from PBMCs. The receptors were sampled from a human donor with aplastic anemia. The CDR3 runs from the conserved cysteine through the conserved F or W. Each record gives: J gene, clone size, D gene, V gene, CDR3 DNA, CDR3 protein. D genes are given only for firm matches. Some rows mark clone size as missing; the rest say once, few, many or name a class of expanded clone.

J gene: TRBJ2-1; clone size: NA; D gene: NA; V gene: TRBV7-2; CDR3 DNA: TGTGCCAGCAGCTCCCGAATTGGGCTAGGCCACAATGAGCAGTTCTTC; CDR3 protein: CASSSRIGLGHNEQFF
J gene: TRBJ1-1; clone size: NA; D gene: NA; V gene: TRBV20-1; CDR3 DNA: TGCAGTGCTAGAGTCGTGAACACTGAAGCTTTCTTT; CDR3 protein: CSARVVNTEAFF
J gene: TRBJ1-6; clone size: many; D gene: TRBD1; V gene: TRBV2; CDR3 DNA: TGTGCCGGGGGGGACAGTTTTAACGCCTATATGCCCCTCCACTTT; CDR3 protein: CAGGDSFNAYMPLHF
J gene: TRBJ2-7; clone size: NA; D gene: NA; V gene: TRBV11-2; CDR3 DNA: TGTGCCAGCAGCTTAGGGGGCAACACTGTCTACGAGCAGTACTTC; CDR3 protein: CASSLGGNTVYEQYF
J gene: TRBJ2-7; clone size: NA; D gene: TRBD1; V gene: TRBV19; CDR3 DNA: TGTGCCAGTAGTATTGGGGACAGCTACGAGCAGTACTTC; CDR3 protein: CASSIGDSYEQYF
J gene: TRBJ2-3; clone size: NA; D gene: TRBD2; V gene: TRBV7-9; CDR3 DNA: TGTGCCAGCAGCTTACATGCGGGAGGGATTGTAGATACGCAGTATTTT; CDR3 protein: CASSLHAGGIVDTQYF
J gene: TRBJ1-6; clone size: NA; D gene: NA; V gene: TRBV7-2; CDR3 DNA: TGTGCCAGCAGCCTAGCCGTGATGGCTCCCCTCCACTTT; CDR3 protein: CASSLAVMAPLHF
J gene: TRBJ2-7; clone size: few; D gene: TRBD1; V gene: TRBV7-8; CDR3 DNA: TGTGCCATCAGCGGACAGGGGGTCGGCGAGCAGTACTTC; CDR3 protein: CAISGQGVGEQYF
J gene: TRBJ2-7; clone size: many; D gene: TRBD1; V gene: TRBV6-5; CDR3 DNA: TGTGCCAGCAGTTATCACCGGGACAGGGCCTCCTACGAGCAGTACTTC; CDR3 protein: CASSYHRDRASYEQYF
J gene: TRBJ1-1; clone size: NA; D gene: TRBD1; V gene: TRBV9; CDR3 DNA: TGTGCCAGCAGTGTCCCGGGACAGTTCACTGAAGCTTTCTTT; CDR3 protein: CASSVPGQFTEAFF
J gene: TRBJ1-2; clone size: NA; D gene: NA; V gene: TRBV24-1; CDR3 DNA: TGTGCCACTATCCGTAGGGCTAACTATGGCTACACCTTC; CDR3 protein: CATIRRANYGYTF
J gene: TRBJ2-1; clone size: NA; D gene: NA; V gene: TRBV2; CDR3 DNA: TGTGCCAGCAGCGGTTTAACTAGCAATGAGCAGTTCTTC; CDR3 protein: CASSGLTSNEQFF
J gene: TRBJ2-7; clone size: NA; D gene: TRBD1; V gene: TRBV2; CDR3 DNA: TGTGCCAGCAGTTTAGCCCCCGGACAGGGTTCTTACTACGAGCAGTACTTC; CDR3 protein: CASSLAPGQGSYYEQYF
J gene: TRBJ2-7; clone size: NA; D gene: TRBD1; V gene: TRBV7-2; CDR3 DNA: TGTGCCAGCAGCGGAGGGACAGGGGGCTCCTACGAGCAGTACTTC; CDR3 protein: CASSGGTGGSYEQYF